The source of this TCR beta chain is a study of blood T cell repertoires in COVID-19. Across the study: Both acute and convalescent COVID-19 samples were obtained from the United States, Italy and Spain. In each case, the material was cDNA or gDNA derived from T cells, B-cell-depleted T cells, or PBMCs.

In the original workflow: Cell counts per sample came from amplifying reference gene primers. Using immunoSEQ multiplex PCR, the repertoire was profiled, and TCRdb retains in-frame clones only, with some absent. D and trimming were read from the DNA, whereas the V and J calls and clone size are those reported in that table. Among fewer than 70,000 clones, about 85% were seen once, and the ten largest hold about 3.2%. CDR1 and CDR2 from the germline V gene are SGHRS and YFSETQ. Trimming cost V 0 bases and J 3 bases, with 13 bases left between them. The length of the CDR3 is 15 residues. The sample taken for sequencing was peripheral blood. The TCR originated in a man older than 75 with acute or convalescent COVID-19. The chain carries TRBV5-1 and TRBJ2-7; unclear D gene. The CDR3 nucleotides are TGCGCCAGCAGCTTGGCGACGGGTCGAAACTACGAGCAGTACTTC. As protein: CASSLATGRNYEQYF.